This T cell receptor beta chain was identified in a study of identical twins. TCRdb independently ran MiXCR on the 5' RACE reads; one entry per CDR3 protein. The table shows around 510,000 distinct CDR3 sequences, with around 15% occurring only once. To note about this clonotype: As yet, its antigen is unknown.

Findings and caveats of the study: Because invariant MAIT and iNKT cells could be present, zero-insertion analyses could be partly confounded.

Per the germline V gene, CDR1 is SGHRS and CDR2 is YFSETQ. V was shortened by 4 bases and J by 5 bases, with 19 bases between the two germline ends. The CDR3 is made up of 15 amino acids. In addition, the sample was reused for a study of yellow fever vaccine responses in identical twins.

This receptor was taken from a woman younger than 30 in good health. The source material was CD4+ T cells sorted from blood. The V and J genes are TRBV5-1 and TRBJ2-7; D is possibly TRBD1 (6 bases). CDR3 bases: TGCGCCAGCAGCAGTAGGTTGCAGGGGCAGGACGAGCAGTACTTC. Translating it yields CASSSRLQGQDEQYF.